These 14 T cell receptor beta chains came from one sample sequenced in a study of beta chain features in type 1 diabetes. General study findings and limits: Patients with Type 1 diabetes showed moderately but significantly shorter TCRB CDR3s in all four CD4+ subsets.

These receptors have no known antigen. The investigators reverse transcribed all of the isolated RNA, so they sequenced expressed TCRB transcripts. The data were produced by immunoSEQ multiplex PCR, yet TCRdb's version contains in-frame clones alone and is incomplete. This table holds hundreds of thousands of clones, around an eighth found once. Sequenced material: naive CD4+ T cells from blood. Every receptor here comes from a man between 18 and 35 years old with type 1 diabetes.

This clone appeared a few times. The genes are TRBV11-2 and TRBJ1-2, with 7 positions matching TRBD1. This CDR3 has 15 residues. Germline V gene data show CDR1 as SGHAT and CDR2 as FQNNGV. The V gene end was trimmed by 6 bases and the J gene end by 0 bases; junction bases not matched to a gene: 7. CDR3 sequence: CASSKQGRANYGYTF. In nucleotides, the CDR3 is TGTGCCAGCAGTAAACAGGGGCGAGCTAACTATGGCTACACCTTC.

The chain carries TRBV30 and TRBJ1-3; possibly TRBD1 for D (5 bases). Germline loops: CDR1 GTSNPN, CDR2 SVGIG (reference sequence). The CDR3 has 11 amino acids. The V gene lost 1 base and the J gene lost 9 bases, with 7 bases spanning the gap. CDR3 in amino acids: CAWSGGGTIYF. CDR3 bases: TGTGCCTGGAGTGGGGGGGGCACCATATATTTT.

The chain links TRBV30 to TRBJ2-1; 11 bases agree with TRBD2. V trimming: 3 bases; J trimming: 5 bases; junction bases outside the gene matches: 18. The CDR3 loop spans 19 amino acids. Germline CDR1 and CDR2: GTSNPN and SVGIG (reference sequence). CDR3 coding DNA: TGTGCCTGGAGAAACACTTGGGCTAGCGGGAGGAGTGGGCACAATGAGCAGTTCTTC. This encodes CAWRNTWASGRSGHNEQFF.

Regarding this clone: Distinct nucleotide sequences in the sample also encode this CDR3. This chain uses TRBV15 with TRBJ2-5; D possibly corresponds to TRBD1 (6 bases). This CDR3 spans 14 amino acids. The germline CDR1 and CDR2 sequences are LNHNV and YYDKDF (reference sequence). The V and J ends lost 0 bases and 5 bases respectively, with 10 bases between them. This CDR3 reads CATSRDRGDETQYF. The CDR3 nucleotides are TGTGCCACCAGCAGAGACAGGGGAGACGAGACCCAGTACTTC. Full variable domain (remainder filled in from reference TRBV15 and TRBJ2-5): DAMVIQNPRYQVTQFGKPVTLSCSQTLNHNVMYWYQQKSSQAPKLLFHYYDKDFNNEADTPDNFQSRRPNTSFCFLDIRSPGLGDTAMYLCATSRDRGDETQYFGPGTRLLVL.

The CDR3 DNA follows: TGTGCCAGCAGCTCCTACCCAACAGGTACAGCTTTCTTT. Protein: CASSSYPTGTAFF. The chain employs TRBV7-9 and TRBJ1-1; perhaps TRBD1 as D (5 bases). Germline CDR1 is SEHNR and CDR2 is FQNEAQ (reference sequence). The CDR3 covers 13 residues. V was trimmed by 4 bases and J by 10 bases, leaving 16 bases between them.

This clone came up a few times. The chain links TRBV4-3 to TRBJ2-7, with TRBD1 matching 11 bases. V trimming: 1 base; J trimming: 7 bases; junction bases outside the gene matches: 6. This CDR3 is built from 15 residues. Germline CDR1 reads LGHNA; CDR2 reads YSLEER. The CDR3 spells CASSQVPDRGREQYF. DNA of the CDR3: TGCGCCAGCAGCCAAGTTCCGGACAGGGGGCGAGAGCAGTACTTC.

V is TRBV5-6 and J is TRBJ2-3; D is ambiguous. This CDR3 has 13 amino acids. CDR1 and CDR2 from the germline V gene are SGHDT and YYEEEE. V lost 4 bases to trimming and J lost 9 bases, with 15 bases between them. The CDR3 sequence is CASSKTPTDTQYF. The CDR3 DNA is TGTGCCAGCAGCAAAACTCCGACGGACACGCAGTATTTT. Based on the CDR3 plus reference TRBV5-6 and TRBJ2-3, the full variable domain is DAGVTQSPTHLIKTRGQQVTLRCSPKSGHDTVSWYQQALGQGPQFIFQYYEEEERQRGNFPDRFSGHQFPNYSSELNVNALLLGDSALYLCASSKTPTDTQYFGPGTRLTVL.

The V gene is TRBV27, the J gene TRBJ1-3, with 7 bases aligning to TRBD1. Trimming removed 5 bases from V and 2 bases from J; junction bases left unmatched: 6. The germline gives CDR1 MNHEY, CDR2 SMNVEV (reference sequence). There are 15 residues in the CDR3. The DNA of the CDR3 is TGTGCCAGCAGTAAGGGACAGACTCCTGGAAACACCATATATTTT. Amino acids: CASSKGQTPGNTIYF.

The J gene is TRBJ2-7, the V gene TRBV7-2; no reliable D call. The V end was cut by 5 bases, the J end by 3 bases, with 14 bases between. Germline CDR1 SGHTA, CDR2 FQGNSA. CDR3 length equals 14 residues. The CDR3 loop is CASSPLRTNYEQYF. The CDR3 DNA reads as TGTGCCAGCAGCCCGCTTAGGACGAACTACGAGCAGTACTTC.

The genes are TRBV18 and TRBJ1-1, with D possibly matching TRBD1 (6 bases). The CDR3 has 15 amino acids. Germline CDR1 and CDR2: KGHSH and LQKENI. V dropped 2 bases and J dropped 1 base, with 11 bases sitting between them. As DNA, the CDR3 is TGTGCCAGCTCACCAGATCAGGGGAGGAACACTGAAGCTTTCTTT. Its translation: CASSPDQGRNTEAFF.

The chain carries TRBV29-1 and TRBJ1-2; TRBD1 matches at 7 bases. Trimming removed 7 bases from V and 3 bases from J; junction bases left unmatched: 8. This CDR3 is built from 13 residues. CDR1 is SQVTM, CDR2 ANQGSEA, per germline. The chain's CDR3 is CSAWTGWDYGYTF. DNA of the CDR3: TGCAGCGCTTGGACAGGTTGGGACTATGGCTACACCTTC.

This sequence joins TRBV6-5 and TRBJ1-1; tentative D call: TRBD1 (5 bases). Germline CDR1 and CDR2: MNHEY and SVGAGI. The CDR3 contains 12 residues. V lost 6 bases, J lost 11 bases, and 16 bases lay in between. The CDR3 sequence: CASRQTVGEAFF. The CDR3 coding sequence is TGTGCCAGCAGACAGACGGTGGGGGAGGCTTTCTTT.

There are a few counts of this clone. The J gene is TRBJ2-5, the V gene TRBV5-4; D remains unclear. The CDR3 loop spans 15 amino acids. V lost 1 base and J 3 bases, leaving 13 bases between the germline ends. Germline V gene data show CDR1 as SGHNT and CDR2 as YYREEE (reference sequence). For the CDR3, the DNA is TGTGCCAGCAGCTTGCGGTCCCGAGATAAAGAGACCCAGTACTTC. It encodes CASSLRSRDKETQYF.

V is TRBV7-9 and J is TRBJ1-2; D is undetermined. Trimming removed 2 bases from V and 1 base from J, with 5 bases in between. The CDR3 extends over 13 amino acids. The germline gives CDR1 SEHNR, CDR2 FQNEAQ (reference sequence). CDR3 DNA: TGTGCCAGCAGCTTACGAGATAACTATGGCTACACCTTC. Its translation: CASSLRDNYGYTF.